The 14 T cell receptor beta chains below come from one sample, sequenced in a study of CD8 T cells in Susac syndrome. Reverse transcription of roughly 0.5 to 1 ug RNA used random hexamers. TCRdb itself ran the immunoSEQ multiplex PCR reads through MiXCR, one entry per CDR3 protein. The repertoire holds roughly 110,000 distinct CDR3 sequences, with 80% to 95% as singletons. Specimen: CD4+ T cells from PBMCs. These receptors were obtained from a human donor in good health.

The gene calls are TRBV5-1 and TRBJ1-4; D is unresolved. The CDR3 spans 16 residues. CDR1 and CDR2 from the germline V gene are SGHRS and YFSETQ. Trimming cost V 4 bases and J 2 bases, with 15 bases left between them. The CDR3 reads CASSLGAGTTNEKLFF. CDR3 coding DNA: TGCGCCAGCAGCCTTGGCGCAGGAACCACTAATGAAAAACTGTTTTTT.

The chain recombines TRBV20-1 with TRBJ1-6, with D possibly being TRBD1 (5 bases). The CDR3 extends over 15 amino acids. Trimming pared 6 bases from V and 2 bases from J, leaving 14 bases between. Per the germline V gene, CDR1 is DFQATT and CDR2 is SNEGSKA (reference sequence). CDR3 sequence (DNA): TGCAGTGCCTACGAACCGGGACCCTATAATTCACCCCTCCACTTT. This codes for CSAYEPGPYNSPLHF.

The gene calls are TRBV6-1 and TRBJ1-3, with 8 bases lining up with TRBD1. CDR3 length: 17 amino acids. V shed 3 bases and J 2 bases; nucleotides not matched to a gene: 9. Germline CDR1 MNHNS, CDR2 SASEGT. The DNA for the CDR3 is TGTGCCAGCAGTGAGCGGATCACAGGGGGAACTGGAAACACCATATATTTT. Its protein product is CASSERITGGTGNTIYF.

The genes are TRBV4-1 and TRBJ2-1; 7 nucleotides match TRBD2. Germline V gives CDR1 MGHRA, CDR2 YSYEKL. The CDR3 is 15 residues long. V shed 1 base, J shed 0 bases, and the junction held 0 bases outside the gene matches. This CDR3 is CASSQGGGSYNEQFF. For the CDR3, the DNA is TGCGCCAGCAGCCAAGGGGGGGGCTCCTACAATGAGCAGTTCTTC.

In DNA, the CDR3 is TGTGCCAGCCAAAGGAGAGGGGCGGGCGGCTACACCTTC. Translation gives CASQRRGAGGYTF. The J gene is TRBJ1-2, the V gene TRBV13, with D maybe TRBD1 (5 bases). In germline, CDR1 is PRHDT, CDR2 FYEKMQ (reference sequence). The CDR3 contains 13 residues. With 8 bases removed from V and 8 bases from J, the gap between germline ends came to 18 bases.

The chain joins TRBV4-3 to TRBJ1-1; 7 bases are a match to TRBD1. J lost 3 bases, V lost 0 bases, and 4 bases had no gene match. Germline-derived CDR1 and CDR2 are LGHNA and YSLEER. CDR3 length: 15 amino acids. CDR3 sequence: CASSQDQGTDTEAFF. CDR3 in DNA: TGCGCCAGCAGCCAAGATCAGGGGACAGACACTGAAGCTTTCTTT.

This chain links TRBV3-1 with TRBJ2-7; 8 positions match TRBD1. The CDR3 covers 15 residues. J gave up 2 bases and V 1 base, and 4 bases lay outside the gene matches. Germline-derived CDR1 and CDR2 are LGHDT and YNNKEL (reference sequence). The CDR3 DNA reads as TGTGCCAGCAGCCAAGCAGACAGGGGACCCTACGAGCAGTACTTC. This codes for CASSQADRGPYEQYF.

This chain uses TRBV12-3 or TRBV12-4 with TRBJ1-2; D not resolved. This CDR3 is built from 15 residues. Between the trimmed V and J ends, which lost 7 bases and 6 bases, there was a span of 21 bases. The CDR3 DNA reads TGTGCCAGCAATCCCCAAGGACCACTCGGAGATGGCTACACCTTC. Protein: CASNPQGPLGDGYTF.

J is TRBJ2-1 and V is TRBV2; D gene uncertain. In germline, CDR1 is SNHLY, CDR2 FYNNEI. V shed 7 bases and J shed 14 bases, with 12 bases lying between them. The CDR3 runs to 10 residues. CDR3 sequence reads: CASISRTEFF. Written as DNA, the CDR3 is TGTGCCAGCATCAGTCGGACGGAGTTCTTC.

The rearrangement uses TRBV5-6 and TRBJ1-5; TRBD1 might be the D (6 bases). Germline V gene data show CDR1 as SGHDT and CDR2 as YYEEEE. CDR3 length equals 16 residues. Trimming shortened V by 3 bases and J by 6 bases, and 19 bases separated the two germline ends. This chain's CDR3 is CASSSGHVGAAQPQHF. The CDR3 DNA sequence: TGTGCCAGCAGCTCTGGTCATGTGGGGGCGGCTCAGCCCCAGCATTTT.

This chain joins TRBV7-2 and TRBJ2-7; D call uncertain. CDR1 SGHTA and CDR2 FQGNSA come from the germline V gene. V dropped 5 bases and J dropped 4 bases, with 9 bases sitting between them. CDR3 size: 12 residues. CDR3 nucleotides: TGTGCCAGCAGCCCGCATATGTACGAGCAGTACTTC. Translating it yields CASSPHMYEQYF. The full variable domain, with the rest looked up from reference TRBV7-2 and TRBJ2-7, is GAGVSQSPSNKVTEKGKDVELRCDPISGHTALYWYRQSLGQGLEFLIYFQGNSAPDKSGLPSDRFSAERTGGSVSTLTIQRTQQEDSAVYLCASSPHMYEQYFGPGTRLTVT.

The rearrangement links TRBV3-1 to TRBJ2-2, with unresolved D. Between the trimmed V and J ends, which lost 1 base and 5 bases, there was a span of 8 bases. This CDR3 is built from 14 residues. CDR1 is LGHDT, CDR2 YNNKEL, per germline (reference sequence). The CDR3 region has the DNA TGTGCCAGCAGCCAAGTAATGAGAACCGGGGAGCTGTTTTTT. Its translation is CASSQVMRTGELFF.

The CDR3 coding sequence is TGTGCCAGCAGCCAGGGGGAGGCCCGAACCTACGAGCAGTACTTC. This translates into CASSQGEARTYEQYF. This chain joins TRBV3-1 and TRBJ2-7, with TRBD2 as a possible D gene (6 bases). The CDR3 is 15 amino acids. With 3 bases removed from V and 2 bases from J, the gap between germline ends came to 14 bases. Germline CDR1 and CDR2: LGHDT and YNNKEL (reference sequence).

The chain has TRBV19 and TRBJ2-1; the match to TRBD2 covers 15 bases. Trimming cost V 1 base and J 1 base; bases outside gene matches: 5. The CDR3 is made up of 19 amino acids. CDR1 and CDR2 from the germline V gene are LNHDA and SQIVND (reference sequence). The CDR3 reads CASSIAPGLAGGSYNEQFF. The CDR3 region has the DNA TGTGCCAGTAGTATAGCCCCGGGACTAGCGGGAGGATCCTACAATGAGCAGTTCTTC.